The next 6 T cell receptor beta chains were all read from a single sample in a study of PD-L1 blockade in urothelial cancer. Repertoires were generated with immunoSEQ multiplex PCR, while TCRdb's copy carries only in-frame clones and drops some. The profile covers about 50,000 clones, with about 88% appearing a single time and 3.2% taken by the ten largest. The time point was: pretreatment peripheral blood. The source material was PBMCs, sampled around atezolizumab (anti-PD-L1) treatment. Receptors were obtained from a man between 65 and 80 years old with urothelial cancer.

Comment on this clone: At one end, the junction sequence differs from germline, possibly due to a read error. The rearrangement joins TRBV19 to TRBJ1-2, with 8 nucleotides matching TRBD1. The CDR3 is 14 amino acids. CDR1 is LNHDA, CDR2 SQIVND, per germline (reference sequence). The CDR3 loop is CASSLETGAYGYTF. The CDR3 region has the DNA TGTGCCAGTAGTTTAGAGACAGGGGCCTATGGCTACACCTTC.

The chain employs TRBV28 and TRBJ2-7, with 8 positions matching TRBD1. This CDR3 spans 15 amino acids. From germline, CDR1 is MDHEN and CDR2 SYDVKM. The V gene end was trimmed by 3 bases and the J gene end by 6 bases; junction bases not matched to a gene: 10. As DNA, the CDR3 is TGTGCCAGCAGTTTCCCCCAAGGACAGGGCCCCGAGCAGTACTTC. It codes for CASSFPQGQGPEQYF.

CDR3 sequence: CAWRDRGTEAFF. The CDR3 coding sequence is TGTGCCTGGAGGGACCGGGGGACTGAAGCTTTCTTT. The rearrangement links TRBV30 to TRBJ1-1, with D tentatively TRBD1 (5 bases). Per germline, CDR1 GTSNPN and CDR2 SVGIG (reference sequence). V was cut by 3 bases and J by 5 bases, with 10 bases left in between. This CDR3 comprises 12 residues.

This clone was recorded a few times. DNA of the CDR3: TGTGCCTGTGACAGGGGTGGTAATTCACCCCTCCACTTT. It yields the protein CACDRGGNSPLHF. The rearrangement links TRBV30 to TRBJ1-6; 8 bases agree with TRBD1. The germline V gene has CDR1 GTSNPN and CDR2 SVGIG (reference sequence). CDR3 length: 13 amino acids. V lost 6 bases and J lost 6; bases outside the gene matches: 4.

The chain uses TRBV28 and TRBJ1-5; the D gene is possibly TRBD1 (5 bases). The CDR3 is made up of 15 amino acids. Germline CDR1 is MDHEN and CDR2 is SYDVKM. The V end lost 6 bases, the J end lost 7 bases, and 19 bases lay between the germline ends. This chain's CDR3 is CASRTPGLNRQPQHF. The CDR3 DNA follows: TGTGCCAGCAGAACTCCGGGACTTAACCGGCAGCCCCAGCATTTT.

The V gene is TRBV19, the J gene TRBJ1-1; 8 bases align to TRBD1. V lost 6 bases and J lost 11; bases outside the gene matches: 8. The germline V gene encodes CDR1 LNHDA and CDR2 SQIVND (reference sequence). This CDR3 is built from 12 residues. This chain's CDR3 is CASSRDRGEAFF. The CDR3 nucleotides are TGTGCCAGTAGCAGAGACAGGGGAGAGGCTTTCTTT.